The next 30 T cell receptor beta chains were all read from a single sample in a study of shared clonotypes between healthy human individuals (dated by TCRdb to 2018 to 2021). The library relied on the immunoSEQ multiplex PCR assay. The source is immuneACCESS, and TCRdb retained only in-frame sequences with V and J called. Part of the clones is not carried over; for the studies checked, unresolved V genes explain less than half of this, and the remainder is unexplained. Counted in this sample were fewer than 700,000 clones; around 77% of them appeared once. Together, the top ten hold 12% of the sample. Specimen: PBMCs. These receptors were obtained from a middle-aged woman in good health. Some clones in this sample may be carry-over from other donors' samples.

The chain has TRBV7-6 and TRBJ2-7; D gene unclear. V dropped 2 bases and J dropped 2 bases, with 10 bases sitting between them. There are 14 residues in the CDR3. Germline V gene lookup returns CDR1 SGHVS and CDR2 FNYEAQ. CDR3: CASSLRVVPYEQYF. The CDR3, as DNA: TGTGCCAGCAGCTTACGGGTCGTCCCCTACGAGCAGTACTTC.

This clone was detected ten times or more. Other DNA sequences in this specimen translate into the identical CDR3. The genes are TRBV5-1 and TRBJ2-1; 10 bases are shared with TRBD1. After removal of 4 bases from V and 2 bases from J, the junction contained 3 bases not matched to a gene. Germline V gene data show CDR1 as SGHRS and CDR2 as YFSETQ. The CDR3 consists of 15 residues. Written as DNA, the CDR3 is TGCGCCAGCAGCCCGGGACAGGGGACCTACAATGAGCAGTTCTTC. Protein sequence: CASSPGQGTYNEQFF.

In the case of this clone: Other DNA sequences in the sample encode the same CDR3. V usage is TRBV18 and J usage is TRBJ1-1; a possible D gene is TRBD1 (5 bases). Per the germline V gene, CDR1 is KGHSH and CDR2 is LQKENI. CDR3 length: 13 amino acids. Trimming stripped 3 bases from V and 3 bases from J, with 8 bases between. CDR3 in amino acids: CASSPQGDTEAFF. DNA of the CDR3: TGTGCCAGCTCACCCCAAGGGGACACTGAAGCTTTCTTT.

The rearrangement joins TRBV10-3 to TRBJ2-1, with D possibly matching TRBD1 (6 bases). The germline V and J ends were trimmed by 5 bases and 9 bases, with 14 bases remaining between them. CDR3 length equals 13 residues. The V gene's germline CDR1 is ENHRY and CDR2 SYGVKD. In DNA form, the CDR3 reads TGTGCCATCAGTAAGGAACAGGGCTCTGAGCAGTTCTTC. Protein: CAISKEQGSEQFF.

V is TRBV18 and J is TRBJ1-4; maybe TRBD1 (6 bases). Looked up from germline, CDR1 is KGHSH and CDR2 is LQKENI. The CDR3 covers 19 residues. Trimming removed 4 bases from V and 3 bases from J, with 24 bases in between. This CDR3 is CASSLTLTVQGIANEKLFF. CDR3 nucleotides: TGTGCCAGCTCACTAACCTTGACAGTCCAGGGGATCGCTAATGAAAAACTGTTTTTT.

DNA of the CDR3: TGTGCTAGTGCCCCTCGAGGGGCGGGATCGGCCACCGGGGAGCTGTTTTTT. Translation: CASAPRGAGSATGELFF. The chain has TRBV12-5 and TRBJ2-2; TRBD2 is a possible D gene (6 bases). Germline V gene sequence: CDR1 LGHNT, CDR2 FRNRAP. V lost 7 bases to trimming and J lost 4 bases, with 22 bases between them. This CDR3 has 17 amino acids.

This clone occurred many times. The chain carries TRBV20-1 and TRBJ1-2; D is undetermined. CDR3 length: 11 residues. CDR1 DFQATT and CDR2 SNEGSKA come from the germline V gene (reference sequence). Between the trimmed V and J ends, which lost 0 bases and 3 bases, there was a span of 2 bases. CDR3 sequence: CSAREYYGYTF. The CDR3 nucleotides are TGCAGTGCTAGAGAGTACTATGGCTACACCTTC.

This clone was seen a few times. CDR3 in DNA: TGCAGCGTTACAGGACTAGCGGGAGGTCAGTACAATGAGCAGTTCTTC. Amino acid sequence: CSVTGLAGGQYNEQFF. The V call is TRBV29-1, the J call TRBJ2-1; the match to TRBD2 covers 14 bases. The V and J ends lost 5 bases and 4 bases, in that order; junction bases with no gene match: 7. The CDR3 covers 16 residues. From germline, CDR1 is SQVTM and CDR2 ANQGSEA.

This chain joins TRBV23-1 and TRBJ1-1; D gene uncertain. TRBV23-1 is assigned to the ORF class and has an uncertain function. The CDR3 totals 8 residues. V was pared by 7 bases and J by 9 bases, with 3 bases between. The CDR3 DNA sequence: TGCGCCAGCATCAAAGCTTTCTTT. Its protein is CASIKAFF.

This clone has just a few counts. This sample also contains other DNA sequences that code for the same CDR3. V is TRBV19 and J is TRBJ1-1; the D is unclear. V lost 4 bases and J 1 base, leaving 7 bases between the germline ends. The CDR3 loop spans 13 amino acids. Per the germline V gene, CDR1 is LNHDA and CDR2 is SQIVND (reference sequence). CDR3 coding DNA: TGTGCCAGTAGTACCACAGCGAACACTGAAGCTTTCTTT. Its translation: CASSTTANTEAFF.

The chain has TRBV2 and TRBJ2-7; TRBD2 matches 12 bases. This CDR3 has 17 residues. V lost 4 bases, J lost 3 bases, and 10 bases stayed unmatched. Germline V gene lookup returns CDR1 SNHLY and CDR2 FYNNEI. CDR3 amino acids: CASSVPASGRAIYEQYF. DNA of the CDR3: TGTGCCAGCAGTGTTCCGGCTAGCGGGAGGGCTATCTACGAGCAGTACTTC.

The sample holds a few counts of this clone. V and J are TRBV30 and TRBJ1-2; D remains unclear. From germline, CDR1 is GTSNPN and CDR2 SVGIG (reference sequence). V was trimmed by 3 bases and J by 8 bases, leaving 13 bases between them. This CDR3 region has 12 residues. This chain's CDR3 is CAWRTPPQGYTF. As DNA, the CDR3 is TGTGCCTGGAGAACTCCTCCGCAGGGCTACACCTTC.

The chain uses TRBV5-1 and TRBJ2-7, with TRBD2 identical over 10 bases. Per the germline V gene, CDR1 is SGHRS and CDR2 is YFSETQ. The CDR3 runs 16 residues. Trimming at V came to 1 base and at J to 4 bases, leaving 8 bases not matched to a gene. The CDR3 sequence is CASSLSLAGAYYEQYF. DNA of the CDR3: TGCGCCAGCAGCTTGTCCCTAGCGGGAGCGTATTACGAGCAGTACTTC.

The chain uses TRBV2 and TRBJ2-7; 7 bases align to TRBD2. Per the germline V gene, CDR1 is SNHLY and CDR2 is FYNNEI. The CDR3 has 16 amino acids. With 4 bases clipped from V and 2 bases from J, the junction kept 11 bases outside the gene matches. The CDR3 reads CASSVPAGDSPYEQYF. The CDR3 nucleotides are TGTGCCAGCAGTGTGCCCGCGGGAGACTCTCCCTACGAGCAGTACTTC. Based on the CDR3 plus reference TRBV2 and TRBJ2-7, the full variable domain is EPEVTQTPSHQVTQMGQEVILRCVPISNHLYFYWYRQILGQKVEFLVSFYNNEISEKSEIFDDQFSVERPDGSNFTLKIRSTKLEDSAMYFCASSVPAGDSPYEQYFGPGTRLTVT.

The chain is built from TRBV7-8 and TRBJ2-7, with TRBD2 identical over 8 bases. Germline V gives CDR1 SGHVS, CDR2 FQNEAQ. This CDR3 has 14 residues. V shed 5 bases and J 2 bases; nucleotides not matched to a gene: 5. The CDR3 here is CASSRGRTTYEQYF. The DNA for the CDR3 is TGTGCCAGCAGCCGCGGGAGGACCACCTACGAGCAGTACTTC. The complete variable domain, with remaining parts taken from reference TRBV7-8 and TRBJ2-7, reads GAGVSQSPRYKVAKRGQDVALRCDPISGHVSLFWYQQALGQGPEFLTYFQNEAQLDKSGLPSDRFFAERPEGSVSTLKIQRTQQEDSAVYLCASSRGRTTYEQYFGPGTRLTVT.

This clone appeared a single time. The CDR3 DNA follows: TGTGCCAGCAGCTTGGAAAAGGGTCCCTACGAGCAGTACTTC. It specifies CASSLEKGPYEQYF. The V and J genes are TRBV5-4 and TRBJ2-7; no clear D gene. The CDR3 sequence is 14 residues long. V lost 0 bases and J 2 bases, leaving 9 bases between the germline ends. The germline V gene has CDR1 SGHNT and CDR2 YYREEE (reference sequence).

This sequence joins TRBV18 and TRBJ1-1; D is unclear. The CDR3 has 12 amino acids. Deletions cut 6 bases from V and 8 bases from J, with 13 bases between. Germline V lookup: CDR1 KGHSH, CDR2 LQKENI. CDR3 nucleotide sequence: TGTGCCAGCTCTCCGGCACAGAAGGAAGCTTTCTTT. This encodes CASSPAQKEAFF.

This clone has just one count. The chain carries TRBV27 and TRBJ2-7; TRBD2 matches at 7 bases. CDR1 and CDR2 from the germline V gene are MNHEY and SMNVEV (reference sequence). The CDR3 totals 15 residues. With V trimmed by 6 bases and J by 5 bases, 13 bases remained unmatched. The CDR3 region is CASRLGGSAAHEQYF. CDR3 nucleotide sequence: TGTGCCAGCAGGCTCGGGGGGAGCGCCGCCCACGAGCAGTACTTC.

The chain employs TRBV5-4 and TRBJ1-1, with 8 bases lining up with TRBD1. In germline, CDR1 is SGHNT, CDR2 YYREEE (reference sequence). This CDR3 spans 14 amino acids. V was pared by 4 bases and J by 4 bases, with 6 bases of the junction left unmatched. The CDR3, as DNA: TGTGCCAGCAGCGGAGACAGGGGAGGCACTGAAGCTTTCTTT. It encodes CASSGDRGGTEAFF.

V usage is TRBV29-1 and J usage is TRBJ1-4; 8 bases align to TRBD1. Germline V gene sequence: CDR1 SQVTM, CDR2 ANQGSEA. The CDR3 is 13 amino acids. The V gene end was trimmed by 6 bases and the J gene end by 6 bases; junction bases not matched to a gene: 6. The CDR3 spells CSVDTGGDEKLFF. Here the CDR3 DNA reads TGCAGCGTGGATACAGGGGGGGATGAAAAACTGTTTTTT.

This clone was seen ten or more times. The gene calls are TRBV30 and TRBJ2-2; 10 nucleotides agree with TRBD1. Germline-derived CDR1 and CDR2 are GTSNPN and SVGIG (reference sequence). The J segment lost 8 bases and the V segment lost 4 bases, leaving 7 bases of the junction unmatched. The CDR3 covers 14 residues. CDR3 coding DNA: TGTGCCTGGACCTTGACAGGGGGCGCGGGGGAGCTGTTTTTT. Translation gives CAWTLTGGAGELFF. The full variable domain, its missing parts supplied by reference TRBV30 and TRBJ2-2, is SQTIHQWPATLVQPVGSPLSLECTVEGTSNPNLYWYRQAAGRGLQLLFYSVGIGQISSEVPQNLSASRPQDRQFILSSKKLLLSDSGFYLCAWTLTGGAGELFFGEGSRLTVL.

To note about this clone: The same CDR3 is also encoded by other DNA sequences in this sample. The V and J genes are TRBV6-1 and TRBJ1-2; no firm D call. With 1 base removed from V and 4 bases from J, the gap between germline ends came to 4 bases. Looked up from germline, CDR1 is MNHNS and CDR2 is SASEGT. This CDR3 has 12 amino acids. The CDR3 sequence: CASSEGGYGYTF. As DNA, the CDR3 is TGTGCCAGCAGTGAAGGAGGCTATGGCTACACCTTC.

Turning to this clone: The same CDR3 arises from other DNA sequences in this sample as well. The DNA of the CDR3 is TGTGCCAGCCACGGGGGGTCCTACAATGAGCAGTTCTTC. Its protein product is CASHGGSYNEQFF. The chain carries TRBV28 and TRBJ2-1, with 7 bases aligning to TRBD2. Unmatched junction bases numbered 2, after V lost 8 bases and J lost 1 base. The CDR3 loop spans 13 amino acids. Germline CDR1 reads MDHEN; CDR2 reads SYDVKM.

This chain connects TRBV7-9 to TRBJ2-5, with 7 bases matching TRBD1. This CDR3 contains 14 residues. V trimming: 5 bases; J trimming: 5 bases; junction bases outside the gene matches: 8. CDR1 and CDR2 (germline): SEHNR, FQNEAQ (reference sequence). The CDR3 loop reads CASSPGDRAETQYF. DNA for the CDR3: TGTGCCAGCAGCCCCGGCGACAGGGCGGAGACCCAGTACTTC. The full variable domain, with the rest looked up from reference TRBV7-9 and TRBJ2-5, is DTGVSQNPRHKITKRGQNVTFRCDPISEHNRLYWYRQTLGQGPEFLTYFQNEAQLEKSRLLSDRFSAERPKGSFSTLEIQRTEQGDSAMYLCASSPGDRAETQYFGPGTRLLVL.

The chain is built from TRBV11-3 and TRBJ2-3; TRBD2 agrees at 8 bases. CDR1 SGHNT and CDR2 YENEEA come from the germline V gene. The V segment lost 1 base and the J segment 2 bases; nucleotides outside the gene matches: 8. This CDR3 spans 17 amino acids. The CDR3 loop reads CASSLGRASGHTDTQYF. CDR3 nucleotide sequence: TGTGCCAGCAGCTTAGGGCGGGCTAGCGGGCACACAGATACGCAGTATTTT.

This clone was picked up many times. The sample has other DNA sequences that encode this CDR3 too. The CDR3 bases are TGTGCCAGCAGCCGAGGGGGCAACACTGAAGCTTTCTTT. This translates into CASSRGGNTEAFF. The chain combines TRBV5-4 with TRBJ1-1; 7 nucleotides line up with TRBD1. The CDR3 has 13 amino acids. Unmatched junction bases numbered 2, after V lost 4 bases and J lost 2 bases. Germline V gives CDR1 SGHNT, CDR2 YYREEE (reference sequence).

This clone was counted ten times or more. The chain combines TRBV6-4 with TRBJ2-1; 7 bases agree with TRBD2. Germline CDR1 MRHNA, CDR2 SNTAGT. The CDR3 has 15 residues. The V segment lost 4 bases and the J segment 3 bases; nucleotides outside the gene matches: 6. The CDR3 coding sequence is TGTGCCAGCAGTGTAGAGTCTAGCGGCTACAATGAGCAGTTCTTC. As protein: CASSVESSGYNEQFF.

The J gene is TRBJ1-2, the V gene TRBV7-2, with 10 bases fitting TRBD1. The CDR3 is made up of 16 amino acids. Germline CDR1 reads SGHTA; CDR2 reads FQGNSA. Unmatched junction bases numbered 15, after V lost 6 bases and J lost 8 bases. CDR3 amino acids: CASSYPGTGEGYGYTF. The DNA of the CDR3 is TGTGCCAGCAGTTACCCCGGGACAGGGGAAGGTTACGGCTACACCTTC.

This chain connects TRBV28 to TRBJ2-3; weak D call: TRBD2 (6 bases). Germline-derived CDR1 and CDR2 are MDHEN and SYDVKM. CDR3 size: 15 residues. V lost 4 bases and J 6 bases, leaving 17 bases between the germline ends. The CDR3 coding sequence is TGTGCCAGCAGTTCTCGGGGGAGAGCGCCCGATACGCAGTATTTT. Amino acids: CASSSRGRAPDTQYF.

The chain carries TRBV6-1 and TRBJ2-5; D perhaps matches TRBD1 (7 bases). This CDR3 spans 13 amino acids. V was pared by 8 bases and J by 2 bases, with 12 bases between. CDR1 MNHNS and CDR2 SASEGT come from the germline V gene. CDR3 sequence reads: CASAGQPQETQYF. The CDR3 DNA follows: TGTGCCAGCGCGGGACAGCCTCAAGAGACCCAGTACTTC.